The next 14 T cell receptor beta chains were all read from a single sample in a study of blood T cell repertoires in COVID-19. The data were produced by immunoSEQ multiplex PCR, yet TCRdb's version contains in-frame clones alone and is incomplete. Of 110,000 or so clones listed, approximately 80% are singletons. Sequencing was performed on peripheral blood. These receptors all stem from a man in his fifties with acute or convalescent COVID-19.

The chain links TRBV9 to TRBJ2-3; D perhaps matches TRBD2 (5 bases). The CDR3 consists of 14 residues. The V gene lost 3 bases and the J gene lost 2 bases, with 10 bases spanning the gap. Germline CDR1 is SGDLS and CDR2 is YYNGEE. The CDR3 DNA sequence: TGTGCCAGCAGCGCCCCGGGGTTCACAGATACGCAGTATTTT. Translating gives CASSAPGFTDTQYF.

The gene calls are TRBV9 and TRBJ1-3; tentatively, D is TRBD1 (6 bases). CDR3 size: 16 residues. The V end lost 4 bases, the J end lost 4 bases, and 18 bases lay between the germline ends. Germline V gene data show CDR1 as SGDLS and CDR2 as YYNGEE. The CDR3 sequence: CASSPTGGAAGNTIYF. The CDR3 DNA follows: TGTGCCAGCAGCCCAACGGGGGGGGCTGCGGGAAACACCATATATTTT.

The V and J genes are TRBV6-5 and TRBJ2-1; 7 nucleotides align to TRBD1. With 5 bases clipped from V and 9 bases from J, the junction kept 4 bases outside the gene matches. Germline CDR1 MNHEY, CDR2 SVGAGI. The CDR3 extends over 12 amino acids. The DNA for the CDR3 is TGTGCCAGCAGTCAGACAGGGATTGAGCAGTTCTTC. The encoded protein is CASSQTGIEQFF.

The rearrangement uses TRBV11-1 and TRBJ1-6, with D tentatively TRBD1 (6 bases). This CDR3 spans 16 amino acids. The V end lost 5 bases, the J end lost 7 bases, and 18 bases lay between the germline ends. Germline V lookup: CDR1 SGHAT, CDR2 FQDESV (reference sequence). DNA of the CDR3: TGTGCCAGCAGCCCCAGGGGCGAAAACGGGAATTCACCCCTCCACTTT. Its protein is CASSPRGENGNSPLHF.

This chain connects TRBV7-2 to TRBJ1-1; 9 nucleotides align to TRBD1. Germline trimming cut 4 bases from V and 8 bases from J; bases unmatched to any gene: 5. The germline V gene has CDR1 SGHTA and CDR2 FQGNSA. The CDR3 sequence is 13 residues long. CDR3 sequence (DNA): TGTGCCAGCAGCTCCTACAGGGGGCGGGAAGCTTTCTTT. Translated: CASSSYRGREAFF.

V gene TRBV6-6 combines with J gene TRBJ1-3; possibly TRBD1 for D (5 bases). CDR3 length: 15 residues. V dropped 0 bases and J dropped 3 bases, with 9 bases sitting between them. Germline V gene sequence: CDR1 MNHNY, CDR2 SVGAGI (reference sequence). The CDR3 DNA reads TGTGCCAGCAGTTACTCCCAGGGACTTGGAAACACCATATATTTT. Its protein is CASSYSQGLGNTIYF.

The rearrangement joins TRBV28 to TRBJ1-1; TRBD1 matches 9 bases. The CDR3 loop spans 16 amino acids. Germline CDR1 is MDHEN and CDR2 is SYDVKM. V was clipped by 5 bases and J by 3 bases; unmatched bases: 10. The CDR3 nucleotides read TGTGCCAGCAGTCTGACTACAGGGGGCAGGGACACTGAAGCTTTCTTT. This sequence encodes CASSLTTGGRDTEAFF.

CDR3 sequence (DNA): TGTGCCTGGAGTGTGACAGGTTCCTCTGGAAACACCATATATTTT. Translated: CAWSVTGSSGNTIYF. The chain couples TRBV30 to TRBJ1-3; D is possibly TRBD1 (6 bases). This CDR3 spans 15 amino acids. Trimming took off 0 bases at V and 0 bases at J, with 9 bases between the two ends. Per germline, CDR1 GTSNPN and CDR2 SVGIG (reference sequence).

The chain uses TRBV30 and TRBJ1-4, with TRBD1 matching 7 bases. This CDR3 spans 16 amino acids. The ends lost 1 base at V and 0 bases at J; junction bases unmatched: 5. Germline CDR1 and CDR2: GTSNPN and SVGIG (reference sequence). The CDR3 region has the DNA TGTGCCTGGAGTGGGGACAGCCTTGCAACTAATGAAAAACTGTTTTTT. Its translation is CAWSGDSLATNEKLFF.

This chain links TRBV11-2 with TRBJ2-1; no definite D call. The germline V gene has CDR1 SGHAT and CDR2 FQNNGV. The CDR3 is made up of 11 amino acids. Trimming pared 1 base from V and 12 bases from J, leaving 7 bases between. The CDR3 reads CASSLGSRQFF. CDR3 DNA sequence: TGTGCCAGCAGCTTAGGAAGCCGGCAGTTCTTC.

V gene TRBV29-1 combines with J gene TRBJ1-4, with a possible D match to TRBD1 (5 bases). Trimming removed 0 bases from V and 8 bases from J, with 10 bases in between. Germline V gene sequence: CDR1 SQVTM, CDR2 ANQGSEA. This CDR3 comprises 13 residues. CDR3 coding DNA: TGCAGCGTTGAAGAGCAGGGCGGCGAAAAACTGTTTTTT. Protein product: CSVEEQGGEKLFF.

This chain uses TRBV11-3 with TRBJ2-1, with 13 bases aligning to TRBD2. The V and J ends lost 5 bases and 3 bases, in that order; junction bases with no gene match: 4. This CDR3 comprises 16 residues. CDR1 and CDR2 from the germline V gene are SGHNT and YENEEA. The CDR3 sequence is CASSPGTSGDYNEQFF. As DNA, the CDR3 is TGTGCCAGCAGCCCGGGGACTAGCGGGGACTACAATGAGCAGTTCTTC. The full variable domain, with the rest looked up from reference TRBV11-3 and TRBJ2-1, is EAGVVQSPRYKIIEKKQPVAFWCNPISGHNTLYWYLQNLGQGPELLIRYENEEAVDDSQLPKDRFSAERLKGVDSTLKIQPAELGDSAVYLCASSPGTSGDYNEQFFGPGTRLTVL.

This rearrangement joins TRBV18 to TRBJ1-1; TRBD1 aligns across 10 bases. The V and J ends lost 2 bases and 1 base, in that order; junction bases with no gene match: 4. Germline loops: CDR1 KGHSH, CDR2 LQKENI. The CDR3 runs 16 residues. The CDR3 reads CASSPTRDRGNTEAFF. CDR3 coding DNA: TGTGCCAGCTCACCAACGCGGGACAGGGGGAACACTGAAGCTTTCTTT.

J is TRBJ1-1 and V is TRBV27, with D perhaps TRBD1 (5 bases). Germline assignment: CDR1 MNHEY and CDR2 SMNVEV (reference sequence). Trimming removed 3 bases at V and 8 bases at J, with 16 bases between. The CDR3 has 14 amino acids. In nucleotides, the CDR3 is TGTGCCAGCAGTTTTCAGGGTGTTCTAGGAGAAGCTTTCTTT. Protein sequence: CASSFQGVLGEAFF.